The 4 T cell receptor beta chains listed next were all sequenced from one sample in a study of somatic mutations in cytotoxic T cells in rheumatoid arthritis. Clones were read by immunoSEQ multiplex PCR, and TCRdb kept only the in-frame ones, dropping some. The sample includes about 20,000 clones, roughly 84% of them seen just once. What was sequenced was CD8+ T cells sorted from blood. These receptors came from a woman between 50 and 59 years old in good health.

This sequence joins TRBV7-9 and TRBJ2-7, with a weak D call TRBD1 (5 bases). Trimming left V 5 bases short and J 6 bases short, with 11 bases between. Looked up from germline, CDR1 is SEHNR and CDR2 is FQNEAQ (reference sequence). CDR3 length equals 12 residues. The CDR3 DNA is TGTGCCAGCAGCCAGGACATGTCCGAGCAGTACGTC. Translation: CASSQDMSEQYV.

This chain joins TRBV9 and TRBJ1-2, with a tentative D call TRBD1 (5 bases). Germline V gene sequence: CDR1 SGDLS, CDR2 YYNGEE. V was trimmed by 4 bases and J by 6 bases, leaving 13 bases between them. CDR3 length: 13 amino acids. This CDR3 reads CASSPTGTDGYTF. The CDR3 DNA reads TGTGCCAGCAGCCCCACAGGCACTGATGGCTACACCTTC.

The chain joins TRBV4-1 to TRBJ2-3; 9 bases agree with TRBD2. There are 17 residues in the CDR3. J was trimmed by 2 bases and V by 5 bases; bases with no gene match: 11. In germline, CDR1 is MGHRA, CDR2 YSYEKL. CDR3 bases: TGCGCCAGCAGCTCGAGCGGGGGGCCGTTTAACACAGATACGCAGTATTTT. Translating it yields CASSSSGGPFNTDTQYF.

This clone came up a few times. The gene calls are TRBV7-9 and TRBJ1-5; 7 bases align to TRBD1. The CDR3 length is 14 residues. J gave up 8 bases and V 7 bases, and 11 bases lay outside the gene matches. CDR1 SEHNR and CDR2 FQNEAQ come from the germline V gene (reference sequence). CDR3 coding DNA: TGTGCCAGCAATCACGGACAGGAGGGAGAGCCCCAGCATTTT. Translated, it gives CASNHGQEGEPQHF.